The 17 T cell receptor beta chains given below trace back to one sample, sequenced in a study of early T cells in non-severe SARS-CoV-2 infection. TCRdb fed the 5' RACE reads into MiXCR, producing one record per CDR3 protein. The table lists tens of thousands of distinct CDR3 sequences, approximately 10% of them singletons. The sequenced sample was whole blood. The receptors stem from an adult who was a healthcare worker with PCR-confirmed SARS-CoV-2 infection or an uninfected control (not recorded which).

The CDR3 bases are TGCGCCAGCAGGGGCTTGGAGGGGCGGAATGAGCAGTTCTTC. Translation: CASRGLEGRNEQFF. The chain combines TRBV4-1 with TRBJ2-1; a possible D gene is TRBD2 (6 bases). The germline V gene encodes CDR1 MGHRA and CDR2 YSYEKL. The CDR3 spans 14 residues. Deletions cut 6 bases from V and 7 bases from J, with 16 bases between.

This clonotype was observed at least ten times. The chain recombines TRBV6-2 or TRBV6-3 with TRBJ1-1; 7 bases align to TRBD1. Germline values: CDR1 MNHEY, CDR2 SVGEGT. The CDR3 sequence is 16 residues long. J gave up 3 bases and V 7 bases, and 14 bases lay outside the gene matches. In nucleotides, the CDR3 is TGTGCCAGCATCAAACCCCCGGGACAGCTTTACACTGAAGCTTTCTTT. Amino acids: CASIKPPGQLYTEAFF.

This clonotype was observed at least ten times. V usage is TRBV7-9 and J usage is TRBJ1-2; D not certain. This CDR3 spans 14 amino acids. V lost 7 bases, J lost 6 bases, and 18 bases lay in between. The germline gives CDR1 SEHNR, CDR2 FQNEAQ (reference sequence). CDR3: CASIEWTNRDGYTF. As DNA, the CDR3 is TGTGCCAGCATCGAATGGACCAATCGGGATGGCTACACCTTC.

The chain combines TRBV29-1 with TRBJ1-1, with D possibly matching TRBD1 (6 bases). The germline V and J ends were trimmed by 8 bases and 3 bases, with 10 bases remaining between them. The CDR3 totals 11 residues. Per germline, CDR1 SQVTM and CDR2 ANQGSEA. CDR3 in DNA: TGCAGCATCAGGGGCCACACTGAAGCTTTCTTT. Protein: CSIRGHTEAFF.

This clonotype was counted many times. The chain couples TRBV7-9 to TRBJ1-1, with D possibly being TRBD1 (5 bases). The germline V gene encodes CDR1 SEHNR and CDR2 FQNEAQ (reference sequence). V was shortened by 5 bases and J by 5 bases, with 21 bases between the two germline ends. The CDR3 length is 16 residues. The CDR3 nucleotides are TGTGCCAGCAGCCCTCGAGGCAGGGCGGTAGGAACTGAAGCTTTCTTT. It translates to CASSPRGRAVGTEAFF.

This chain uses TRBV7-9 with TRBJ2-1; possible D gene TRBD2, 5 bases. Looked up from germline, CDR1 is SEHNR and CDR2 is FQNEAQ (reference sequence). Deletions cut 5 bases from V and 8 bases from J, with 10 bases between. This CDR3 has 12 amino acids. The CDR3 reads CASSPLADEQFF. The CDR3 coding sequence is TGTGCCAGCAGCCCTCTAGCAGATGAGCAGTTCTTC.

The sample holds many counts of this clonotype. This chain uses TRBV7-3 with TRBJ2-2, with D possibly being TRBD2 (6 bases). The CDR3 is 15 amino acids. CDR1 and CDR2 from the germline V gene are SGHTA and FQGTGA. V was clipped by 5 bases and J by 0 bases, with 10 bases between them. The DNA for the CDR3 is TGTGCCAGCAGCAACAGACTAGCGAACACCGGGGAGCTGTTTTTT. Amino acid sequence: CASSNRLANTGELFF.

This clonotype was observed a few times. CDR3 residues: CASSQRTGTSMSRSYEQYF. DNA for the CDR3: TGTGCCAGCAGCCAACGGACAGGGACCTCTATGTCTCGCTCCTACGAGCAGTACTTC. V usage is TRBV5-6 and J usage is TRBJ2-7; 8 bases match TRBD1. Losses at the gene ends were 4 bases for V and 0 bases for J; bases not matched to a gene: 18. CDR1 is SGHDT, CDR2 YYEEEE, per germline. The CDR3 extends over 19 amino acids.

Remarks on this clonotype: At one of its ends the junction is not consistent with the germline gene, which may arise from a read error. The chain links TRBV6-2 or TRBV6-3 to TRBJ1-1; 11 bases align to TRBD1. CDR3 length: 17 residues. Germline V gives CDR1 MNHEY, CDR2 SVGEGT. The CDR3 bases are TGTGCCAGCAGATCTCTCCCGGACAGGGGGCTCGTCACTGAAGTTTTCTTT. This gives the protein CASRSLPDRGLVTEVFF.

This clonotype was recorded once. V is TRBV11-2 and J is TRBJ2-2; the match to TRBD2 covers 13 bases. J was trimmed by 7 bases and V by 5 bases; bases with no gene match: 7. The CDR3 spans 16 residues. CDR1 and CDR2 from the germline V gene are SGHAT and FQNNGV. This CDR3 is CASSQGLAGEGGELFF. The CDR3 DNA reads TGTGCCAGCAGCCAAGGACTAGCGGGAGAAGGCGGGGAGCTGTTTTTT.

There are a few counts of this clonotype. V and J are TRBV7-9 and TRBJ1-1; no firm D call. This CDR3 has 13 residues. Germline values: CDR1 SEHNR, CDR2 FQNEAQ (reference sequence). V lost 0 bases and J 1 base, leaving 3 bases between the germline ends. CDR3 DNA: TGTGCCAGCAGCTTAGCGACGAACACTGAAGCTTTCTTT. This sequence encodes CASSLATNTEAFF.

As to this clonotype: A much larger clone sits a single nucleotide away, making a read error possible. This chain links TRBV6-5 with TRBJ2-7; TRBD2 agrees at 11 bases. The germline CDR1 and CDR2 sequences are MNHEY and SVGAGI. Trimming at V came to 8 bases and at J to 4 bases, leaving 7 bases not matched to a gene. The CDR3 is 14 residues long. This CDR3 is CASGGTSGSYEQYF. CDR3 bases: TGTGCCAGCGGCGGGACTAGCGGAAGTTACGAGCAGTACTTC.

V gene TRBV18 combines with J gene TRBJ2-5; TRBD2 matches at 9 bases. This CDR3 contains 13 residues. V lost 4 bases and J lost 5; bases outside the gene matches: 2. Germline V lookup: CDR1 KGHSH, CDR2 LQKENI. CDR3 DNA sequence: TGTGCCAGCTCACGTAGCGGGAGTGAGACCCAGTACTTC. The encoded protein is CASSRSGSETQYF.

The chain employs TRBV7-2 and TRBJ1-3, with D tentatively TRBD1 (5 bases). The germline V and J ends were trimmed by 1 base and 4 bases, with 8 bases remaining between them. Germline V gives CDR1 SGHTA, CDR2 FQGNSA. The CDR3 totals 14 residues. CDR3 in amino acids: CASSLDRTGNTIYF. DNA of the CDR3: TGTGCCAGCAGCTTAGATAGGACAGGAAACACCATATATTTT.

This clonotype has a count of ten or more. The V and J genes are TRBV29-1 and TRBJ2-7; possible D gene TRBD1, 5 bases. This CDR3 contains 11 residues. The V end was cut by 6 bases, the J end by 3 bases, with 9 bases between. From germline, CDR1 is SQVTM and CDR2 ANQGSEA. CDR3: CSVARGYEQYF. In nucleotides, the CDR3 is TGCAGCGTGGCAAGGGGCTACGAGCAGTACTTC.

The chain links TRBV6-5 to TRBJ1-6; D is unresolved. CDR1 is MNHEY and CDR2 is SVGAGI in the germline V gene. CDR3 length: 16 amino acids. Trimming took off 2 bases at V and 6 bases at J, with 14 bases between the two ends. The CDR3, as DNA: TGTGCCAGCAGTTACCAGACCGGGTATAGTAATTCACCCCTCCACTTT. Encoded protein: CASSYQTGYSNSPLHF.

This clonotype was seen repeatedly, ten times or more. The chain combines TRBV11-3 with TRBJ1-5; D is ambiguous. The length of the CDR3 is 16 residues. CDR1 and CDR2 (germline): SGHNT, YENEEA. The V and J ends lost 2 bases and 0 bases respectively, with 11 bases between them. The CDR3: CASSLPVWPSNQPQHF. The CDR3 DNA is TGTGCCAGCAGCTTACCCGTTTGGCCTAGCAATCAGCCCCAGCATTTT.